This section outlines one TCR beta chain sequence together with its context. The target antigen is unknown. This entry comes from a study of CD4+ T cells in melanoma. Using immunoSEQ multiplex PCR, the repertoire was profiled, and TCRdb retains in-frame clones only, with some absent. The repertoire has around 100,000 clones, 92% of them found once; the top ten carry 2.5% to 3.5%. Study results and caveats: CD8+ T cell, macrophage and B cell function reportedly correlated with neoantigen-specific CD4+ T cells. Neoantigen-specific CD4+ T cells in melanoma reportedly had diverse differentiation states.

With 7 bases removed from V and 2 bases from J, the gap between germline ends came to 18 bases. Germline-derived CDR1 and CDR2 are MNHEY and SMNVEV (reference sequence). The CDR3 has 16 residues. The sequencing sample was made of peripheral blood. This sequence joins TRBV27 and TRBJ2-1; D may be TRBD1 or TRBD2 (6 bases each). The TCR originated in a human donor with melanoma. The CDR3 is CASNPRRGATYNEQFF. The CDR3 coding sequence is TGTGCCAGCAACCCTCGGAGGGGGGCGACCTACAATGAGCAGTTCTTC.